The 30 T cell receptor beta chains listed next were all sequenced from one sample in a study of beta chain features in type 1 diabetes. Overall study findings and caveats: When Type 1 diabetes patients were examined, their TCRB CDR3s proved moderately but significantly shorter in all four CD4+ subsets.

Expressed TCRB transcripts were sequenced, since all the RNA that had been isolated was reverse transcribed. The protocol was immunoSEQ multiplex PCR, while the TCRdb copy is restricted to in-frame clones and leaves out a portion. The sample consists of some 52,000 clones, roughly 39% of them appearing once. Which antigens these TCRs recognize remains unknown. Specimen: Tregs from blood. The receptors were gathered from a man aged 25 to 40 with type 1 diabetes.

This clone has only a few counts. As DNA, the CDR3 is TGTGCCAGCAGCGATAGGACTAGCGGGAGTGAGACCCAGTACTTC. This codes for CASSDRTSGSETQYF. The genes are TRBV7-2 and TRBJ2-5; 13 bases fit TRBD2. Trimming cost V 5 bases and J 5 bases; bases outside gene matches: 5. The CDR3 extends over 15 amino acids. Germline V gene lookup returns CDR1 SGHTA and CDR2 FQGNSA.

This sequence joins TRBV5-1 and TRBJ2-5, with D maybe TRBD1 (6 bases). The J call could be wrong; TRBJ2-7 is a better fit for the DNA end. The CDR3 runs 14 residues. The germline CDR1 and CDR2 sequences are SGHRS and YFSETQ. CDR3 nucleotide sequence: TGCGCCAGCAGCCTCAGGGGACACGACTACGAGCAGTACTTC. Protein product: CASSLRGHDYEQYF.

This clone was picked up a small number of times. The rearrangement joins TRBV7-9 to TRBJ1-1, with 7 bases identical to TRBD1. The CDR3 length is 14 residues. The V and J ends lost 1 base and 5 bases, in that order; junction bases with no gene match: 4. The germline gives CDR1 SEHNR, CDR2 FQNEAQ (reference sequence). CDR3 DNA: TGTGCCAGCAGCTTAGAACAGGGGCTGACTGAAGCTTTCTTT. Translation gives CASSLEQGLTEAFF.

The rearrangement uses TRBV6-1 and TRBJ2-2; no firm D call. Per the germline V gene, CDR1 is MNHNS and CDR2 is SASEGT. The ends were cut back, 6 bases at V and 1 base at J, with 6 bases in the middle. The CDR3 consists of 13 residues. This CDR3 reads CASRPGNTGELFF. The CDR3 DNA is TGTGCCAGCAGGCCAGGGAACACCGGGGAGCTGTTTTTT.

The CDR3 DNA reads as TGCGCCAGCAGCCAGGGACAGTCGTATTCCTACGAGCAGTACTTC. It encodes CASSQGQSYSYEQYF. J is TRBJ2-7 and V is TRBV4-1, with 7 bases matching TRBD1. This CDR3 comprises 15 residues. After removal of 3 bases from V and 1 base from J, the junction contained 6 bases not matched to a gene. Per the germline V gene, CDR1 is MGHRA and CDR2 is YSYEKL.

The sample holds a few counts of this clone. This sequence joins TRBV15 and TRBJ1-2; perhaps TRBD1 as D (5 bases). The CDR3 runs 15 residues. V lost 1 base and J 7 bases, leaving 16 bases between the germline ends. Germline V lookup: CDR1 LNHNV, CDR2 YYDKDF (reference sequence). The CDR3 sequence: CATSRALGLAFGYTF. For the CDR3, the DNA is TGTGCCACCAGCAGAGCATTGGGACTGGCGTTTGGCTACACCTTC.

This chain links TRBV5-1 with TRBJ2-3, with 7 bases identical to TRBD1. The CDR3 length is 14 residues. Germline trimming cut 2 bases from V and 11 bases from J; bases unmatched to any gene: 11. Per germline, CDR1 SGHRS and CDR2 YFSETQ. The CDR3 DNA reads TGCGCCAGCAGCTTCAACAGGGGATCAGGAGAGCAGTATTTT. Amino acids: CASSFNRGSGEQYF.

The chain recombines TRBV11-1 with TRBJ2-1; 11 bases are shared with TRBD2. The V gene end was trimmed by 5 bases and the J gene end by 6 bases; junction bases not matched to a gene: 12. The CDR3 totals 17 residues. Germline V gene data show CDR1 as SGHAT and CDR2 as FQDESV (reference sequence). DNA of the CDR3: TGTGCCAGCAGCCTAGTAAGGACTAGCGGGTTAGCCAATGAGCAGTTCTTC. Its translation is CASSLVRTSGLANEQFF.

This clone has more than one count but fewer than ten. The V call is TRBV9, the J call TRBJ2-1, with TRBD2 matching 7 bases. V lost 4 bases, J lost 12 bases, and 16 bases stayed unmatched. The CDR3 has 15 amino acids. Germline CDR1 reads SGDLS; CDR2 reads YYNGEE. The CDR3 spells CASSPRGDQGGVQFF. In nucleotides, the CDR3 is TGTGCCAGCAGCCCAAGAGGCGACCAGGGAGGGGTGCAGTTCTTC.

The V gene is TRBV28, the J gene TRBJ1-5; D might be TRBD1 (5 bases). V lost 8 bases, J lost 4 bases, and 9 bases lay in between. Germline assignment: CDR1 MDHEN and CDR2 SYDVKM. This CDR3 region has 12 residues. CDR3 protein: CASWGGNQPQHF. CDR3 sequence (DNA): TGTGCCAGCTGGGGGGGGAATCAGCCCCAGCATTTT.

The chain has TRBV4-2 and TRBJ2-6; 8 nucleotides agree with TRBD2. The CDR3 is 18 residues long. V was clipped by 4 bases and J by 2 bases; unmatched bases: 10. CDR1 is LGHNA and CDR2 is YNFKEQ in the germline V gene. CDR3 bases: TGTGCCAGCAGCCTTTTAGCGGGATTTCTCCCTGGGGCCAACGTCCTGACTTTC. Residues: CASSLLAGFLPGANVLTF.

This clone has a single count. DNA of the CDR3: TGTGCCAGCAGCCCCGAGTGGAATCAGCCCCAGCATTTT. Residues: CASSPEWNQPQHF. The chain joins TRBV7-6 to TRBJ1-5; D gene unclear. The V gene lost 5 bases and the J gene lost 4 bases, with 9 bases spanning the gap. Germline values: CDR1 SGHVS, CDR2 FNYEAQ. There are 13 residues in the CDR3.

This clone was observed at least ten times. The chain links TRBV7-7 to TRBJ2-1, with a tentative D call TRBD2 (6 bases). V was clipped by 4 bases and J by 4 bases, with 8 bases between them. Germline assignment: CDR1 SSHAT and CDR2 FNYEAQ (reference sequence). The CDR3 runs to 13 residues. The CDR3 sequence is CASSSGLYNEQFF. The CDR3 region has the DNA TGTGCCAGCAGCTCGGGACTTTACAATGAGCAGTTCTTC.

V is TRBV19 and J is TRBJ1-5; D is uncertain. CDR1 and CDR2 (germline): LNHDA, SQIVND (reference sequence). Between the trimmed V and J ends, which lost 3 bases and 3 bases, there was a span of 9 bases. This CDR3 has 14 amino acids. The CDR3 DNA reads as TGTGCCAGTAGTATCGTTAATTCCAATCAGCCCCAGCATTTT. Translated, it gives CASSIVNSNQPQHF.

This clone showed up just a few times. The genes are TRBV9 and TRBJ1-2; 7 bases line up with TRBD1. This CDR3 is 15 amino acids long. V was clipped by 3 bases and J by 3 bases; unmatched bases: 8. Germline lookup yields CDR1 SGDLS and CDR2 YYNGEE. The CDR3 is CASSAQGQRDYGYTF. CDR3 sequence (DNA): TGTGCCAGCAGCGCCCAGGGACAGCGGGACTATGGCTACACCTTC.

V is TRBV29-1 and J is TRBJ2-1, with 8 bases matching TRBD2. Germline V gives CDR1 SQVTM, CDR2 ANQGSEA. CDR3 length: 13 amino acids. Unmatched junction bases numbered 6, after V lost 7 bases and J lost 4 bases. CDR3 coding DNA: TGCAGCGCCCTAGCGGGTCCTTACAATGAGCAGTTCTTC. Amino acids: CSALAGPYNEQFF.

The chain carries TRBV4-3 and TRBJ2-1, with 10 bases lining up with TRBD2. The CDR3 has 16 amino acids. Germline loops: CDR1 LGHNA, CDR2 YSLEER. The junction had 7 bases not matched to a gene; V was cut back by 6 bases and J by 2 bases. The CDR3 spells CASSPRTSGAYNEQFF. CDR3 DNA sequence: TGCGCCAGCAGTCCCCGGACTAGCGGCGCCTACAATGAGCAGTTCTTC.

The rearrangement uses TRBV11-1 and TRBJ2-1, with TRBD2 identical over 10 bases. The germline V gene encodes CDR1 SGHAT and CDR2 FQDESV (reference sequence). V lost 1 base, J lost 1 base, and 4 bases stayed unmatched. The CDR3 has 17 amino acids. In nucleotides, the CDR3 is TGTGCCAGCAGCTTAGTGGGTAGCGGGAGGTCCTACAATGAGCAGTTCTTC. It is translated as CASSLVGSGRSYNEQFF. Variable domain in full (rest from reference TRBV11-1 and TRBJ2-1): EAEVAQSPRYKITEKSQAVAFWCDPISGHATLYWYRQILGQGPELLVQFQDESVVDDSQLPKDRFSAERLKGVDSTLKIQPAELGDSAMYLCASSLVGSGRSYNEQFFGPGTRLTVL.

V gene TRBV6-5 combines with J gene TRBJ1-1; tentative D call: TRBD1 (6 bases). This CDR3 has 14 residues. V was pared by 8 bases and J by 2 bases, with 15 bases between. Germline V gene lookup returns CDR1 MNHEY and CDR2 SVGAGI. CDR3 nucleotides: TGTGCCAGCTTCGAACAGGGACTAAACACTGAAGCTTTCTTT. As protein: CASFEQGLNTEAFF.

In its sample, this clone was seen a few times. This CDR3 reads CASSLTSSYEQYF. The CDR3 DNA reads as TGTGCCAGCAGCTTGACAAGCTCCTACGAGCAGTACTTC. The V and J genes are TRBV7-2 and TRBJ2-7; no reliable D call. Germline V gene lookup returns CDR1 SGHTA and CDR2 FQGNSA. This CDR3 is built from 13 residues. The germline V and J ends were trimmed by 3 bases and 0 bases, with 6 bases remaining between them.

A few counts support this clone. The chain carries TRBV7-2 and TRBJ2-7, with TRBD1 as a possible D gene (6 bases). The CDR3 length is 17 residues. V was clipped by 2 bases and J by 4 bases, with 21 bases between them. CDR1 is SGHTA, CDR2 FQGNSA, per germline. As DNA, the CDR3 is TGTGCCAGCAGCTTACAAACCGGACAGACAAATTGGTACGAGCAGTACTTC. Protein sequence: CASSLQTGQTNWYEQYF.

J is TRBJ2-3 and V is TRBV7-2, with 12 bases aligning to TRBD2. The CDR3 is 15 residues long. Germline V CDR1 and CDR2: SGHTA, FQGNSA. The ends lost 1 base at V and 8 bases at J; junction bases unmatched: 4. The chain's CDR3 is CASSLGLAGGGTQYF. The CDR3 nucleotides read TGTGCCAGCAGCTTAGGGCTAGCGGGAGGGGGTACGCAGTATTTT.

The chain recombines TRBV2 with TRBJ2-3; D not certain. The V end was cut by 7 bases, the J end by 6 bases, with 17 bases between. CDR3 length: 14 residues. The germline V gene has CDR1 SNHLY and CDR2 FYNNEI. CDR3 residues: CASKGTAGSDTQYF. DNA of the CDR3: TGTGCCAGCAAAGGAACAGCCGGATCCGATACGCAGTATTTT. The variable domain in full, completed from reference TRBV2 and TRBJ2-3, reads EPEVTQTPSHQVTQMGQEVILRCVPISNHLYFYWYRQILGQKVEFLVSFYNNEISEKSEIFDDQFSVERPDGSNFTLKIRSTKLEDSAMYFCASKGTAGSDTQYFGPGTRLTVL.

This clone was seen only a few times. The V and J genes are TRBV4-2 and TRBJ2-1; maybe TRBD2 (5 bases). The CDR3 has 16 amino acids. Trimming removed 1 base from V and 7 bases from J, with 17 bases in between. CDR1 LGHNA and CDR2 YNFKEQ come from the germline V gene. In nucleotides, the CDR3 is TGTGCCAGCAGCCAAGTTCACACCCGGGATGGGAATGAGCAGTTCTTC. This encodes CASSQVHTRDGNEQFF.

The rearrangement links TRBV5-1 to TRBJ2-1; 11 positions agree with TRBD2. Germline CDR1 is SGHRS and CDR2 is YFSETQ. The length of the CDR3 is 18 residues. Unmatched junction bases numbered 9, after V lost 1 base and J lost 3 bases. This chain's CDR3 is CASSLPLKTSGNYNEQFF. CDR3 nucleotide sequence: TGCGCCAGCAGCTTGCCTTTAAAGACTAGCGGGAACTACAATGAGCAGTTCTTC.

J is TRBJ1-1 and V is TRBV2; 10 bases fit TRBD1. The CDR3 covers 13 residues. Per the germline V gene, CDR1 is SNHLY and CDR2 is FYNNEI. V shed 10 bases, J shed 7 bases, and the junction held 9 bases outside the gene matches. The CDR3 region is CATRKDRGNEAFF. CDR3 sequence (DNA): TGTGCCACACGCAAGGACAGGGGGAATGAAGCTTTCTTT.

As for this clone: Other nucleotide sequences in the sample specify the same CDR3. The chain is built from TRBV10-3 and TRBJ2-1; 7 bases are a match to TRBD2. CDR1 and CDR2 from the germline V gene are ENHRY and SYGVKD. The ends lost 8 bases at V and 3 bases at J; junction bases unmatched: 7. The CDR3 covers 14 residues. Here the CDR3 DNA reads TGTGCCATCCGGGGGGAAAGGCACTACAATGAGCAGTTCTTC. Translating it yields CAIRGERHYNEQFF.

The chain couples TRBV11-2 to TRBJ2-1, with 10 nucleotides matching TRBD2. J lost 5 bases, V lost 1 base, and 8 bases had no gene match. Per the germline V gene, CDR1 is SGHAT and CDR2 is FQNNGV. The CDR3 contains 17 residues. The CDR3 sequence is CASSLGHSGRDDNEQFF. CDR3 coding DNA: TGTGCCAGCAGCTTAGGGCACAGCGGGAGGGATGACAATGAGCAGTTCTTC.

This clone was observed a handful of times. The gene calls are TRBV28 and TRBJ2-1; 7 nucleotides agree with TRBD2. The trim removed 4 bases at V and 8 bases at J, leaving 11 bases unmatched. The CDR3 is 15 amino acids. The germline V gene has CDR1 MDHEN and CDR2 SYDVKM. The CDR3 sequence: CASSSGLEVGYEQFF. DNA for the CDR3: TGTGCCAGCAGTTCCGGACTAGAAGTTGGGTATGAGCAGTTCTTC.

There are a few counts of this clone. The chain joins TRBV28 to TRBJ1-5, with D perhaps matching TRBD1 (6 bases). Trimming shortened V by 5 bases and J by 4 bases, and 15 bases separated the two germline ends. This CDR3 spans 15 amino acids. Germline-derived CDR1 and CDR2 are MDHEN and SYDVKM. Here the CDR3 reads CASSLGRTVNQPQHF. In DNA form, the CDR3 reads TGTGCCAGCAGTCTTGGAAGGACAGTGAATCAGCCCCAGCATTTT.